This T cell receptor (beta chain) was found in a study of CD8 T cells in ankylosing spondylitis. As regards this clonotype: Its matching antigen is unknown.

Libraries of TCR beta came from quantitative 5'-RACE with molecular barcodes. Each CDR3 protein is one row after TCRdb ran MiXCR on the 5' RACE reads. The data show approximately 540,000 distinct CDR3 sequences, about 12% seen once. Trimming took off 5 bases at V and 5 bases at J, with 15 bases between the two ends. The CDR3 spans 13 residues. Germline V gene lookup returns CDR1 DFQATT and CDR2 SNEGSKA (reference sequence). Study-wide results and caveats: Disease-associated clones were CD8+ and fairly uncommon in peripheral blood. A motif of eight highly homologous TCR beta variants was seen as apparently characteristic of ankylosing spondylitis blood.

The specimen sequenced was blood, either unsorted or a sorted T cell fraction (not recorded which). The chain carries TRBV20-1 and TRBJ2-5; possible D gene TRBD1, 6 bases. The sequence came from a male donor with ankylosing spondylitis. CDR3 bases: TGCAGTGCTGAACAGGGTACAGAGGAGACCCAGTACTTC. Its protein product is CSAEQGTEETQYF.